One and the same sample provided the 31 T cell receptor beta chains below, sequenced in a study of shared clonotypes between healthy human individuals. Some clones are missing from TCRdb's copy, which holds only in-frame ones; the method was immunoSEQ multiplex PCR. The top ten clones hold more than 0.1% of a sample with 2 million or so clones, roughly 94% of them seen once. The sample taken for sequencing was naive CD4+ T cells sorted from blood. Subset noted: CD45RA+ positively selected. These receptors originate from a young man in good health.

The rearrangement joins TRBV5-1 to TRBJ2-1, with 7 bases matching TRBD1. V shed 4 bases, J shed 0 bases, and the junction held 7 bases outside the gene matches. In germline, CDR1 is SGHRS, CDR2 YFSETQ. CDR3 size: 16 residues. The CDR3 sequence is CASSRTGESSYNEQFF. CDR3 DNA: TGCGCCAGCAGCCGTACAGGGGAGAGCTCCTACAATGAGCAGTTCTTC.

The chain uses TRBV27 and TRBJ2-3; TRBD1 is a possible D gene (5 bases). V was pared by 3 bases and J by 1 base, with 8 bases between. Germline V gives CDR1 MNHEY, CDR2 SMNVEV (reference sequence). CDR3 length: 14 amino acids. Here the CDR3 DNA reads TGTGCCAGCAGTTTCGGCAGGGGCACAGATACGCAGTATTTT. Translating it yields CASSFGRGTDTQYF.

J is TRBJ1-5 and V is TRBV5-1; 9 bases match TRBD1. This CDR3 has 15 amino acids. Trimming removed 4 bases from V and 7 bases from J; junction bases left unmatched: 9. Per germline, CDR1 SGHRS and CDR2 YFSETQ. The chain's CDR3 is CASSQGTGPEQPQHF. The CDR3 nucleotides read TGCGCCAGCAGCCAAGGGACAGGGCCCGAACAGCCCCAGCATTTT.

This chain connects TRBV6-1 to TRBJ2-3, with D unclear. The V gene lost 8 bases and the J gene lost 2 bases, with 14 bases spanning the gap. The CDR3 length is 14 residues. Germline CDR1 and CDR2: MNHNS and SASEGT. The CDR3 DNA follows: TGTGCCAGCTACTTATTTTTGGCCACAGATACGCAGTATTTT. Protein product: CASYLFLATDTQYF.

This clone appeared a single time. This chain links TRBV18 with TRBJ2-7; 7 positions match TRBD2. V lost 4 bases to trimming and J lost 4 bases; unmatched junction nucleotides: 10. Germline CDR1 reads KGHSH; CDR2 reads LQKENI. The CDR3 sequence is 15 residues long. In DNA, the CDR3 is TGTGCCAGCTCACGAGCTAGGGAGGGCCGATACGAGCAGTACTTC. Translating gives CASSRAREGRYEQYF.

The rearrangement uses TRBV12-5 and TRBJ2-5; tentatively, D is TRBD1 (6 bases). Germline values: CDR1 LGHNT, CDR2 FRNRAP. The CDR3 sequence is 13 residues long. V was clipped by 6 bases and J by 0 bases, with 8 bases between them. CDR3 nucleotides: TGTGCTAGTGGGGACAGCAACCAAGAGACCCAGTACTTC. Amino acids: CASGDSNQETQYF.

The count of this clone is one. The chain combines TRBV6-4 with TRBJ2-7; the D gene is possibly TRBD1 (6 bases). Germline V CDR1 and CDR2: MRHNA, SNTAGT. V was pared by 4 bases and J by 4 bases, with 23 bases between. The CDR3 totals 17 residues. The CDR3 nucleotides are TGTGCCAGCAGTGCCCCCTTCACAGGGTCCCCTTTTTACGAGCAGTACTTC. Translated: CASSAPFTGSPFYEQYF.

Here the CDR3 DNA reads TGTGCCTGGAGGGGCAGTGGTTACACTGAAGCTTTCTTT. This gives the protein CAWRGSGYTEAFF. This chain connects TRBV30 to TRBJ1-1; no clear D gene. Trimming pared 3 bases from V and 3 bases from J, leaving 11 bases between. Germline CDR1 GTSNPN, CDR2 SVGIG (reference sequence). This CDR3 has 13 residues.

With respect to this clone: The same CDR3 can be traced to other DNA sequences in this sample. The chain has TRBV5-8 and TRBJ2-7; 10 nucleotides line up with TRBD2. With 0 bases clipped from V and 4 bases from J, the junction kept 4 bases outside the gene matches. Germline V gives CDR1 SGHTS, CDR2 YDEGEE. This CDR3 has 15 residues. CDR3 region: CASSLVPSGRYEQYF. The CDR3 DNA is TGTGCCAGCAGCTTGGTGCCTAGCGGGAGATACGAGCAGTACTTC.

V is TRBV5-1 and J is TRBJ2-1, with TRBD1 as a possible D gene (6 bases). This CDR3 contains 14 residues. V shed 0 bases and J shed 8 bases, with 12 bases lying between them. Germline V gene data show CDR1 as SGHRS and CDR2 as YFSETQ. CDR3 region: CASSLGQANDEQFF. The CDR3 DNA follows: TGCGCCAGCAGCTTGGGACAGGCGAACGATGAGCAGTTCTTC.

The CDR3 sequence: CSVVLGLETQYF. Here the CDR3 DNA reads TGCAGCGTTGTGCTGGGGTTAGAGACCCAGTACTTC. This chain links TRBV29-1 with TRBJ2-5; no clear D gene. V shed 4 bases and J shed 4 bases, with 10 bases lying between them. Germline values: CDR1 SQVTM, CDR2 ANQGSEA. The CDR3 has 12 residues.

The sample holds one count of this clone. This chain connects TRBV2 to TRBJ2-3; D is ambiguous. V shed 6 bases and J shed 6 bases, with 13 bases lying between them. The CDR3 totals 13 residues. The germline V gene has CDR1 SNHLY and CDR2 FYNNEI. The CDR3: CASRSNIVDTQYF. CDR3 bases: TGTGCCAGCAGATCGAATATAGTGGATACGCAGTATTTT. Together with reference TRBV2 and TRBJ2-3, the CDR3 gives the full variable domain: EPEVTQTPSHQVTQMGQEVILRCVPISNHLYFYWYRQILGQKVEFLVSFYNNEISEKSEIFDDQFSVERPDGSNFTLKIRSTKLEDSAMYFCASRSNIVDTQYFGPGTRLTVL.

This chain links TRBV11-2 with TRBJ2-1; D is tentatively TRBD1 or TRBD2 (5 bases each). From germline, CDR1 is SGHAT and CDR2 FQNNGV. The V end lost 8 bases, the J end lost 7 bases, and 15 bases lay between the germline ends. The CDR3 consists of 13 residues. The CDR3 loop is CASQTLWGNEQFF. The CDR3 coding sequence is TGTGCCAGCCAGACACTTTGGGGGAATGAGCAGTTCTTC.

The V and J genes are TRBV28 and TRBJ2-2; 8 nucleotides match TRBD1. This CDR3 has 17 amino acids. The germline V gene encodes CDR1 MDHEN and CDR2 SYDVKM. Trimming cost V 6 bases and J 6 bases; bases outside gene matches: 15. For the CDR3, the DNA is TGTGCCAGCAGACTGTTCACCGCGACAGGGGAGGCCGGGGAGCTGTTTTTT. Translating it yields CASRLFTATGEAGELFF.

The gene calls are TRBV27 and TRBJ1-2; possible D gene TRBD1, 6 bases. The V end lost 3 bases, the J end lost 5 bases, and 13 bases lay between the germline ends. Germline lookup yields CDR1 MNHEY and CDR2 SMNVEV (reference sequence). The CDR3 is 14 amino acids. The CDR3 coding sequence is TGTGCCAGCAGTTTGGGGTCCCAGGGGTATGGCTACACCTTC. This codes for CASSLGSQGYGYTF.

This clone showed up just once. The J gene is TRBJ2-7, the V gene TRBV19; TRBD2 matches 7 bases. V lost 5 bases and J lost 3; bases outside the gene matches: 16. Per the germline V gene, CDR1 is LNHDA and CDR2 is SQIVND (reference sequence). CDR3 length: 17 amino acids. The DNA for the CDR3 is TGTGCCAGTAGTCGTCTTTTCCCAGCGGGGTCTTTCTACGAGCAGTACTTC. This sequence encodes CASSRLFPAGSFYEQYF. Full variable domain (remainder filled in from reference TRBV19 and TRBJ2-7): DGGITQSPKYLFRKEGQNVTLSCEQNLNHDAMYWYRQDPGQGLRLIYYSQIVNDFQKGDIAEGYSVSREKKESFPLTVTSAQKNPTAFYLCASSRLFPAGSFYEQYFGPGTRLTVT.

This sequence joins TRBV4-3 and TRBJ2-1, with D tentatively TRBD2 (5 bases). Germline-derived CDR1 and CDR2 are LGHNA and YSLEER. The CDR3 has 15 residues. V was clipped by 0 bases and J by 1 base, with 7 bases between them. The DNA for the CDR3 is TGCGCCAGCAGCCAAGATGGACTTTCCTACAATGAGCAGTTCTTC. It yields the protein CASSQDGLSYNEQFF.

The chain couples TRBV30 to TRBJ2-7; D may be TRBD1 (6 bases). Germline lookup yields CDR1 GTSNPN and CDR2 SVGIG (reference sequence). CDR3 length: 11 amino acids. Trimming took off 2 bases at V and 10 bases at J, with 12 bases between the two ends. The CDR3 nucleotides are TGTGCCTGGAGTTCAGAACAGGGTCAGTACTTC. Protein product: CAWSSEQGQYF.

The chain has TRBV7-6 and TRBJ1-6; D gene ambiguous. V lost 5 bases to trimming and J lost 7 bases, with 12 bases between them. The germline V gene encodes CDR1 SGHVS and CDR2 FNYEAQ. The CDR3 consists of 14 residues. CDR3 nucleotide sequence: TGTGCCAGCAGCCCAAAAGTCAGAAATTCACCCCTCCACTTT. The encoded protein is CASSPKVRNSPLHF.

V usage is TRBV27 and J usage is TRBJ2-5; possible D gene TRBD2, 5 bases. There are 13 residues in the CDR3. Trimming pared 3 bases from V and 3 bases from J, leaving 8 bases between. CDR1 and CDR2 (germline): MNHEY, SMNVEV (reference sequence). For the CDR3, the DNA is TGTGCCAGCAGTTTCTACGGGGAAGAGACCCAGTACTTC. This codes for CASSFYGEETQYF.

This chain joins TRBV19 and TRBJ1-6, with D unclear. Deletions cut 5 bases from V and 7 bases from J, with 9 bases between. CDR3 size: 13 residues. Per germline, CDR1 LNHDA and CDR2 SQIVND (reference sequence). Written as DNA, the CDR3 is TGTGCCAGTAGTTTTTCGTCCAATTCACCCCTCCACTTT. Translating it yields CASSFSSNSPLHF.

About this clone: Other DNA sequences within the sample encode an identical CDR3. The J gene is TRBJ2-2, the V gene TRBV7-9; unclear D gene. V lost 1 base, J lost 5 bases, and 8 bases lay in between. The CDR3 sequence is 14 residues long. Germline loops: CDR1 SEHNR, CDR2 FQNEAQ (reference sequence). The CDR3 DNA reads TGTGCCAGCAGCTTAGTACCAAATACCGGGGAGCTGTTTTTT. Protein: CASSLVPNTGELFF.

CDR3 sequence: CASREDVRAGELFF. The DNA for the CDR3 is TGTGCCAGCAGGGAGGATGTGAGGGCCGGGGAGCTGTTTTTT. V gene TRBV6-1 combines with J gene TRBJ2-2; a weak D match, TRBD2 (5 bases). The V and J ends lost 6 bases and 6 bases respectively, with 14 bases between them. Looked up from germline, CDR1 is MNHNS and CDR2 is SASEGT. This CDR3 is built from 14 residues.

The chain employs TRBV18 and TRBJ1-2; 8 nucleotides agree with TRBD1. The CDR3 contains 14 residues. The V gene's germline CDR1 is KGHSH and CDR2 LQKENI. V dropped 2 bases and J dropped 8; count of bases not matched to a gene: 7. The CDR3 protein is CASSPDRGGWGYTF. CDR3 DNA: TGTGCCAGCTCACCAGACAGGGGAGGATGGGGCTACACCTTC.

V gene TRBV5-1 combines with J gene TRBJ2-7; D is unresolved. The V end lost 4 bases, the J end lost 5 bases, and 13 bases lay between the germline ends. Germline CDR1 is SGHRS and CDR2 is YFSETQ. The CDR3 runs to 13 residues. The CDR3 DNA reads as TGCGCCAGCAGCCCCATGACCGAGCACGAGCAGTACTTC. This sequence encodes CASSPMTEHEQYF.

This clone was found once. The chain is built from TRBV5-1 and TRBJ1-4, with a weak D call TRBD1 (5 bases). With 4 bases removed from V and 6 bases from J, the gap between germline ends came to 10 bases. The CDR3 sequence is 13 residues long. CDR1 and CDR2 (germline): SGHRS, YFSETQ. The CDR3 spells CASSPGQHEKLFF. Here the CDR3 DNA reads TGCGCCAGCAGCCCGGGGCAGCATGAAAAACTGTTTTTT.

The chain employs TRBV18 and TRBJ1-2; D is unclear. Trimming removed 6 bases at V and 4 bases at J, with 15 bases between. Germline values: CDR1 KGHSH, CDR2 LQKENI. This CDR3 contains 14 residues. This chain's CDR3 is CASSIFGPVYGYTF. CDR3 sequence (DNA): TGTGCCAGCTCTATTTTCGGGCCGGTCTATGGCTACACCTTC.

This clone was recorded once. The chain carries TRBV28 and TRBJ2-7; D assignment may be TRBD1 or TRBD2 (5 bases each). Trimming left V 6 bases short and J 3 bases short, with 18 bases between. This CDR3 has 15 residues. Germline V gene data show CDR1 as MDHEN and CDR2 as SYDVKM. The CDR3 loop is CASSFGVGESYEQYF. The CDR3 bases are TGTGCCAGCAGCTTCGGGGTGGGGGAGAGCTACGAGCAGTACTTC.

The chain uses TRBV7-2 and TRBJ2-2; D gene unclear. CDR3 size: 14 residues. Trimming took off 5 bases at V and 5 bases at J, with 12 bases between the two ends. Germline V lookup: CDR1 SGHTA, CDR2 FQGNSA. This CDR3 reads CASSPRAGTGELFF. The CDR3 nucleotides are TGTGCCAGCAGCCCCCGGGCCGGGACCGGGGAGCTGTTTTTT.

The V and J genes are TRBV7-2 and TRBJ1-6, with unresolved D. Trimming shortened V by 4 bases and J by 5 bases, and 0 bases separated the two germline ends. This CDR3 spans 11 amino acids. Germline CDR1 and CDR2: SGHTA and FQGNSA. CDR3 loop: CASSYNSPLHF. Written as DNA, the CDR3 is TGTGCCAGCAGCTATAATTCACCCCTCCACTTT.

This clone was counted a few times. Other DNA sequences in the sample encode the same CDR3. The chain links TRBV19 to TRBJ2-7, with D perhaps matching TRBD1 (6 bases). The germline CDR1 and CDR2 sequences are LNHDA and SQIVND (reference sequence). The CDR3 spans 14 residues. The ends were cut back, 1 base at V and 0 bases at J, with 7 bases in the middle. This CDR3 is CASSIGTASYEQYF. The CDR3 coding sequence is TGTGCCAGTAGTATAGGGACAGCCTCCTACGAGCAGTACTTC.